This T cell receptor (beta chain) was sequenced for a study of graft-versus-host responses after intestinal transplantation. Whole-study context: Transplants were multivisceral, liver-intestinal, or isolated intestinal. Recipients were all induced with anti-thymocyte globulin, then given tacrolimus and steroids for 3 to 4 years.

J was trimmed by 1 base and V by 5 bases; bases with no gene match: 11. Per germline, CDR1 MNHEY and CDR2 SMNVEV (reference sequence). CDR3 size: 18 residues. Study-wide results and caveats: GvH clones were found in recipient marrow; some appeared first in ileum or blood. When patients had graft-donor T cell macrochimerism, their allografts held high graft-versus-host to host-versus-graft clonal ratios.

Remarks on this clone: Antigen: not known.

Method: immunoSEQ multiplex PCR; TCRdb's copy keeps in-frame clones and lacks some. The table lists about 48,000 clones, around 90% of them singletons, with 2% to 2.5% in the top ten. The sequence was collected from a human donor who was the organ donor for an intestinal transplant. The rearrangement links TRBV27 to TRBJ2-4, with 10 bases identical to TRBD2. Sample: unstimulated CD4+ T cells sorted from spleen or lymph node cells, taken before transplant. CDR3 protein: CASSPPAPGLAAKNIQYF. The DNA of the CDR3 is TGTGCCAGCAGTCCCCCAGCACCGGGACTAGCGGCCAAAAACATTCAGTACTTC.